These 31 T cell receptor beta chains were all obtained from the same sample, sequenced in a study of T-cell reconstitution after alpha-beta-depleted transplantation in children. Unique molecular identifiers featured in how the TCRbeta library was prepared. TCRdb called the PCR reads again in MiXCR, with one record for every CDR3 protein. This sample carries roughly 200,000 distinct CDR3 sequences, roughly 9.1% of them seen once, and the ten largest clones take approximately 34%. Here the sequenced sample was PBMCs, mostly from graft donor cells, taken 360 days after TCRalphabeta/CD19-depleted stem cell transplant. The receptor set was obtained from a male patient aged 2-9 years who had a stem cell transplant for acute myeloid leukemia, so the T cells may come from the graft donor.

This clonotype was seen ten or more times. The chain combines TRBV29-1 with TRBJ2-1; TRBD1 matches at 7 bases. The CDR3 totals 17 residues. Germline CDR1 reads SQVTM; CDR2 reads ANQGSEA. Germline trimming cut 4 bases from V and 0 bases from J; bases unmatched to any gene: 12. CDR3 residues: CSVGHPGQAISYNEQFF. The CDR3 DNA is TGCAGCGTTGGCCATCCCGGACAGGCTATCTCCTACAATGAGCAGTTCTTC.

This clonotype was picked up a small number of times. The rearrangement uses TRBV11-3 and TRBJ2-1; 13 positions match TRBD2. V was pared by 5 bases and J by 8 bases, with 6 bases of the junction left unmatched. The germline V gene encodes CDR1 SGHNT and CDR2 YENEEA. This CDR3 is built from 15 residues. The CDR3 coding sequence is TGTGCCAGCAGCCAGGGACTAGCGGGAATCTATGAGCAGTTCTTC. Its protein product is CASSQGLAGIYEQFF.

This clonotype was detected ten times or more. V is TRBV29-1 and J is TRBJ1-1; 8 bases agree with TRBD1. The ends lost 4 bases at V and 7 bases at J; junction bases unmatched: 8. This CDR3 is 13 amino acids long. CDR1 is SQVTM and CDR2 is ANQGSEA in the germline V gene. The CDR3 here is CSVATGVLDEAFF. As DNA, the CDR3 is TGCAGCGTTGCGACAGGGGTTCTCGATGAAGCTTTCTTT.

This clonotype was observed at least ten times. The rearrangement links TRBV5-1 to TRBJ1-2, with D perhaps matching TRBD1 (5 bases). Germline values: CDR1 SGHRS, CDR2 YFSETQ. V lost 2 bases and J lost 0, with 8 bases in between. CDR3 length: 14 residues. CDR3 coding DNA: TGCGCCAGCAGCTTACAGGCCTCTAACTATGGCTACACCTTC. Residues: CASSLQASNYGYTF.

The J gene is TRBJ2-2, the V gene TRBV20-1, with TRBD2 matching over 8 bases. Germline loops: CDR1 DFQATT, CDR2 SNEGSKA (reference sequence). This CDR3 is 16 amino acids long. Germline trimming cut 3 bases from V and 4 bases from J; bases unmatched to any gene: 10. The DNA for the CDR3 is TGCAGTGCTAGCCACCCCAGCGGGGGTGGCACCGGGGAGCTGTTTTTT. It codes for CSASHPSGGGTGELFF.

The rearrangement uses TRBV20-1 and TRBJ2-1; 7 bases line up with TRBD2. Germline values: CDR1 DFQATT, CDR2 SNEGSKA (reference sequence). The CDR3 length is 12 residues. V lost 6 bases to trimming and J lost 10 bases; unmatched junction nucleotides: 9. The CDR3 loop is CSATGLVEEQFF. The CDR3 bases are TGCAGTGCCACTGGACTAGTAGAGGAGCAGTTCTTC.

Written as DNA, the CDR3 is TGCGCCAGCAGCTTGGGGACGAACAGGGCTCGAGGGAGCACTGAAGCTTTCTTT. Translation: CASSLGTNRARGSTEAFF. The chain carries TRBV5-1 and TRBJ1-1, with D maybe TRBD1 (6 bases). V lost 0 bases, J lost 4 bases, and 22 bases lay in between. The CDR3 totals 18 residues. Germline CDR1 is SGHRS and CDR2 is YFSETQ.

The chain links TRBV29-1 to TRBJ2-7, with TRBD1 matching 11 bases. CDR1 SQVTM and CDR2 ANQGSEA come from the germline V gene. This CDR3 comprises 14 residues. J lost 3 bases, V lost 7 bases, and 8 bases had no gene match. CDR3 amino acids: CSAIGQGAHYEQYF. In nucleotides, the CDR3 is TGCAGCGCCATAGGACAGGGGGCTCACTACGAGCAGTACTTC.

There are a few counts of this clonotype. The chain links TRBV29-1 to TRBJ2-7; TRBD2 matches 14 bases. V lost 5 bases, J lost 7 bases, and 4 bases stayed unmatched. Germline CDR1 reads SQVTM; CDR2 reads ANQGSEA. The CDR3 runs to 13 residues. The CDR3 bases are TGCAGCGTTACAGGACTAGCGGGAGGAGAGCAGTACTTC. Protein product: CSVTGLAGGEQYF.

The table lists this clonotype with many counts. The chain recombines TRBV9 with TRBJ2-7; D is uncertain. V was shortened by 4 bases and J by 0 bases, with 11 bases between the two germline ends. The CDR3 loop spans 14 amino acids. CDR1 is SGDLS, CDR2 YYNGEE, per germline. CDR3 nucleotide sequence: TGTGCCAGCAGCTTCGGGCTGAGCTCCTACGAGCAGTACTTC. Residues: CASSFGLSSYEQYF. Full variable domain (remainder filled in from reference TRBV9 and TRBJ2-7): DSGVTQTPKHLITATGQRVTLRCSPRSGDLSVYWYQQSLDQGLQFLIQYYNGEERAKGNILERFSAQQFPDLHSELNLSSLELGDSALYFCASSFGLSSYEQYFGPGTRLTVT.

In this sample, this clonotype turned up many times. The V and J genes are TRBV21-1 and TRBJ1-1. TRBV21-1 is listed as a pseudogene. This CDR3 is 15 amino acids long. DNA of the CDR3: TGTGCCAGCAACCTGGCAGGCGGACCATTTGGTGGAGCTTTCTTT. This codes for CASNLAGGPFGGAFF.

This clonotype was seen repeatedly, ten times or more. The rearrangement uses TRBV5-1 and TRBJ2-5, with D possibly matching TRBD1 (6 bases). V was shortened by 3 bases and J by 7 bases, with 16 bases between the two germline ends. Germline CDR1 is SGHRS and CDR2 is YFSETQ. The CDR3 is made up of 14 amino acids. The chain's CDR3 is CASSSQGREATQYF. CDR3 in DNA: TGCGCCAGCAGCTCACAGGGCCGCGAAGCGACCCAGTACTTC.

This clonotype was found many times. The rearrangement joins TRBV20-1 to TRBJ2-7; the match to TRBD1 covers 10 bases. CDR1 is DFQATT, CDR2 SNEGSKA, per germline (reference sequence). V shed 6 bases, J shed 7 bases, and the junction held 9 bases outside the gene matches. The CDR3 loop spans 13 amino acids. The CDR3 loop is CSAHVTGGYEQYF. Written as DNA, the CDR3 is TGCAGTGCCCATGTGACAGGGGGCTATGAGCAGTACTTC.

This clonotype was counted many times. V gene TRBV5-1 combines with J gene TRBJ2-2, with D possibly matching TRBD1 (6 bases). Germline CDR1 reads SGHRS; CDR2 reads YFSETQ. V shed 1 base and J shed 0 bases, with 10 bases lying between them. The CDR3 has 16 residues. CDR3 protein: CASSLSAGANTGELFF. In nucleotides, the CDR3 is TGCGCCAGCAGCTTGTCGGCAGGGGCGAACACCGGGGAGCTGTTTTTT.

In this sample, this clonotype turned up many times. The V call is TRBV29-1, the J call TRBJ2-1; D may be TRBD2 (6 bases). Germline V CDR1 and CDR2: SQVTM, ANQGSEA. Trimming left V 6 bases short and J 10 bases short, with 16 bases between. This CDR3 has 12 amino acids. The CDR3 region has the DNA TGCAGCGTCCAGGAGGGAGAAGGCGAGCAGTTCTTC. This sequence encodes CSVQEGEGEQFF.

The chain's CDR3 is CASSFRTGESYEQYF. DNA for the CDR3: TGTGCCAGCAGCTTCCGTACGGGAGAGTCCTACGAGCAGTACTTC. The gene calls are TRBV7-2 and TRBJ2-7; possible D gene TRBD2, 6 bases. This CDR3 has 15 amino acids. Germline CDR1 is SGHTA and CDR2 is FQGNSA. V dropped 3 bases and J dropped 1 base, with 13 bases sitting between them.

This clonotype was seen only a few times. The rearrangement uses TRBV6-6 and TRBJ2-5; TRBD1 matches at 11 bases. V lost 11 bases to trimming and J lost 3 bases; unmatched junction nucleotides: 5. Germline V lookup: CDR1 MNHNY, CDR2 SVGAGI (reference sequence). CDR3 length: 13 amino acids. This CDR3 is CASWGQGEETQYF. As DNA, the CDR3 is TGTGCCTCCTGGGGACAGGGGGAAGAGACCCAGTACTTC.

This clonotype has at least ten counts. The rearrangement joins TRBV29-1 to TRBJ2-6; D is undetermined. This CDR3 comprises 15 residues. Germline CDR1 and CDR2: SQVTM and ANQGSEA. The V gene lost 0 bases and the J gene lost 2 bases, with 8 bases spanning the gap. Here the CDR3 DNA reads TGCAGCGTTGAAGATCACTCGGCTGGGGCCAACGTCCTGACTTTC. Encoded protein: CSVEDHSAGANVLTF.

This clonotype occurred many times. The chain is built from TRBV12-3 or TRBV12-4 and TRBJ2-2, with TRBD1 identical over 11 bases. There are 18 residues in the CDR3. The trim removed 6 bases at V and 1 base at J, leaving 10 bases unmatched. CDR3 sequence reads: CASRQGTGGGMNTGELFF. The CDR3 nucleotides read TGTGCCAGCAGGCAGGGGACAGGGGGAGGGATGAACACCGGGGAGCTGTTTTTT.

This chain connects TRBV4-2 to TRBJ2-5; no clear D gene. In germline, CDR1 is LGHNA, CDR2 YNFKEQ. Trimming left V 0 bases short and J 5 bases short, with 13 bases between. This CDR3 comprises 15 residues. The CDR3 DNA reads TGTGCCAGCAGCCAAGAATGGACGGTTGGGGAGACCCAGTACTTC. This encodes CASSQEWTVGETQYF.

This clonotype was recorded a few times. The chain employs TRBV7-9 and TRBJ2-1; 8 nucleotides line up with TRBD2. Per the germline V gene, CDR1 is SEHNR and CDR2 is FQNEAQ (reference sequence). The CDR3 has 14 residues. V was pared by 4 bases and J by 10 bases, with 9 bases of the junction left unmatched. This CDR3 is CASSWIAGRGEQFF. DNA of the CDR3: TGTGCCAGCAGCTGGATAGCGGGAAGGGGCGAGCAGTTCTTC.

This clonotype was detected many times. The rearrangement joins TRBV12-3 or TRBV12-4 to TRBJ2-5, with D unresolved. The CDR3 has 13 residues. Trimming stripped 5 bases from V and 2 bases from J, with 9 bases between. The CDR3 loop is CASSQHLQETQYF. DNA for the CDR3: TGTGCCAGCAGTCAGCATCTTCAAGAGACCCAGTACTTC.

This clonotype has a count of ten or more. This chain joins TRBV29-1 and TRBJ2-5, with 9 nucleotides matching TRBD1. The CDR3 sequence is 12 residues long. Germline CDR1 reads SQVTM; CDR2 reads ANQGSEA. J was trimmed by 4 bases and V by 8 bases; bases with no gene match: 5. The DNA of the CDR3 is TGCAGCCTAACAGGGGGCACAGAGACCCAGTACTTC. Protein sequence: CSLTGGTETQYF.

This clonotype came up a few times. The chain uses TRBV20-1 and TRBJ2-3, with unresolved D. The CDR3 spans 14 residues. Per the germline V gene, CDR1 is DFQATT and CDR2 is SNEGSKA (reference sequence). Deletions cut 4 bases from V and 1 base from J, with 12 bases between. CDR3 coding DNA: TGCAGTGCTACTAGTATACCGGGCACAGATACGCAGTATTTT. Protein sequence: CSATSIPGTDTQYF.

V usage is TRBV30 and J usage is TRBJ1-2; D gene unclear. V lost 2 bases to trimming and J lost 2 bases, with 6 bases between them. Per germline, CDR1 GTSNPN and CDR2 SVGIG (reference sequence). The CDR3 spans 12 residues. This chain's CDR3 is CAWSRDNYGYTF. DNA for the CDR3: TGTGCCTGGAGTAGAGACAACTATGGCTACACCTTC.

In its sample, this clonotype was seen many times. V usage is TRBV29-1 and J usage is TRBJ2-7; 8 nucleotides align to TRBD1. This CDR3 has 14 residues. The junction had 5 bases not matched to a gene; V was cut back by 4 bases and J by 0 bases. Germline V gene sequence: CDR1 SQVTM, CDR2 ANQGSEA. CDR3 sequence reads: CSVGRTGNSYEQYF. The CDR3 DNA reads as TGCAGCGTTGGGCGGACAGGGAACTCCTACGAGCAGTACTTC.

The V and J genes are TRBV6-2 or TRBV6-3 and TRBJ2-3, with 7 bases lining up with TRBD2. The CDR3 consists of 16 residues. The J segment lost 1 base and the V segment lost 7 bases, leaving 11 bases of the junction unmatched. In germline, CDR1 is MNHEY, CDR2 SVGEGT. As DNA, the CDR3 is TGTGCCAGCACCTCTGGCGAGCGGGGAGGCACAGATACGCAGTATTTT. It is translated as CASTSGERGGTDTQYF.

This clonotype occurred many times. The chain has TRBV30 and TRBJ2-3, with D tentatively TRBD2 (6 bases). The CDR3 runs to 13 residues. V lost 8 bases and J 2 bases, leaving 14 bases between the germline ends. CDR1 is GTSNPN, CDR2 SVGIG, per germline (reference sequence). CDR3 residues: CAASSGLTDTQYF. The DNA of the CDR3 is TGTGCCGCCAGTAGCGGACTCACAGATACGCAGTATTTT.

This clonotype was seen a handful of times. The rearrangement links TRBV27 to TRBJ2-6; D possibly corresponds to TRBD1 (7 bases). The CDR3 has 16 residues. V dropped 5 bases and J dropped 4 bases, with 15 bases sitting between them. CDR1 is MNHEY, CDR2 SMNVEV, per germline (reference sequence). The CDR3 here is CASSNGTAGGANVLTF. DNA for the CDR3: TGTGCCAGCAGTAACGGGACAGCGGGCGGGGCCAACGTCCTGACTTTC.

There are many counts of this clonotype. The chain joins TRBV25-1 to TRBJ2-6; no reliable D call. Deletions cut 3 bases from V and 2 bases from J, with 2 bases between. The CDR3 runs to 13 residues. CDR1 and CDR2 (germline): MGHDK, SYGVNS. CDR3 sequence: CASSEAGANVLTF. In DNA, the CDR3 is TGTGCCAGCAGTGAGGCTGGGGCCAACGTCCTGACTTTC.

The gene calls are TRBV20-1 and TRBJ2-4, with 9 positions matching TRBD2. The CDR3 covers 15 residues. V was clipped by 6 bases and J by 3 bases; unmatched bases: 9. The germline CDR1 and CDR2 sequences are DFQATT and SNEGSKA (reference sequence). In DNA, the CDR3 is TGCAGTGCGCAACGCGGGAGGGTGGTCAAAAACATTCAGTACTTC. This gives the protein CSAQRGRVVKNIQYF.